This entry lists 13 T cell receptor beta chains sequenced from one sample in a study of identical twins. One entry per CDR3 protein, called by TCRdb with MiXCR from the 5' RACE reads. The repertoire has 690,000 or so distinct CDR3 sequences, 8.6% of them found once; the top ten carry more than 0.75%. Another study also made use of these data, one on yellow fever vaccine responses in identical twins.

The sample comprised PBMCs. The receptor set was obtained from a woman in her late teens or twenties in good health.

The table lists this clonotype with a few counts. The chain has TRBV11-2 and TRBJ2-6; D not resolved. Between the trimmed V and J ends, which lost 4 bases and 0 bases, there was a span of 7 bases. This CDR3 is 15 amino acids long. Germline-derived CDR1 and CDR2 are SGHAT and FQNNGV. CDR3 sequence reads: CASSSGPSGANVLTF. CDR3 DNA: TGTGCCAGCAGCTCTGGGCCCTCTGGGGCCAACGTCCTGACTTTC.

In its sample, this clonotype was seen a few times. V usage is TRBV13 and J usage is TRBJ1-5; D is ambiguous. CDR1 and CDR2 from the germline V gene are PRHDT and FYEKMQ (reference sequence). CDR3 length equals 13 residues. V gave up 5 bases and J gave up 4 bases, with 9 bases separating them. The chain's CDR3 is CASSNGVNQPQHF. The CDR3 bases are TGTGCCAGCAGCAACGGGGTTAATCAGCCCCAGCATTTT. The variable domain in full, with the rest retrieved from reference TRBV13 and TRBJ1-5, is AAGVIQSPRHLIKEKRETATLKCYPIPRHDTVYWYQQGPGQDPQFLISFYEKMQSDKGSIPDRFSAQQFSDYHSELNMSSLELGDSALYFCASSNGVNQPQHFGDGTRLSIL.

V usage is TRBV10-3 and J usage is TRBJ2-1; TRBD1 aligns across 9 bases. Germline-derived CDR1 and CDR2 are ENHRY and SYGVKD. V lost 2 bases, J lost 0 bases, and 5 bases stayed unmatched. The CDR3 totals 17 residues. The CDR3 sequence: CAISEPGTGTSYNEQFF. The CDR3 nucleotides are TGTGCCATCAGTGAGCCCGGGACAGGGACCTCCTACAATGAGCAGTTCTTC.

This clonotype was seen more than once but under ten times. This chain connects TRBV9 to TRBJ1-6; no clear D. V was pared by 5 bases and J by 9 bases, with 9 bases between. CDR1 is SGDLS and CDR2 is YYNGEE in the germline V gene. This CDR3 spans 12 amino acids. DNA for the CDR3: TGTGCCAGCAGTCGAGAGGGTTCACCCCTCCACTTT. Its translation: CASSREGSPLHF.

The sample holds many counts of this clonotype. The V and J genes are TRBV7-3 and TRBJ1-2; the D gene is possibly TRBD1 (5 bases). Germline-derived CDR1 and CDR2 are SGHTA and FQGTGA. The V end lost 5 bases, the J end lost 0 bases, and 13 bases lay between the germline ends. The CDR3 is 15 amino acids. CDR3: CASSEDSVSNYGYTF. As DNA, the CDR3 is TGTGCCAGCAGCGAAGACAGCGTCTCTAACTATGGCTACACCTTC. Based on the CDR3 plus reference TRBV7-3 and TRBJ1-2, the full variable domain is GAGVSQTPSNKVTEKGKYVELRCDPISGHTALYWYRQSLGQGPEFLIYFQGTGAADDSGLPNDRFFAVRPEGSVSTLKIQRTERGDSAVYLCASSEDSVSNYGYTFGSGTRLTVV.

The genes are TRBV4-3 and TRBJ2-5, with 10 nucleotides matching TRBD2. V shed 4 bases and J 1 base; nucleotides not matched to a gene: 3. This CDR3 region has 15 residues. The germline V gene has CDR1 LGHNA and CDR2 YSLEER. In DNA form, the CDR3 reads TGCGCCAGCAGCCCGTGGACTAGCGGCCAAGAGACCCAGTACTTC. This gives the protein CASSPWTSGQETQYF.

This clonotype came up many times. J is TRBJ1-6 and V is TRBV3-1; no reliable D call. CDR3 length equals 14 residues. Trimming removed 0 bases at V and 7 bases at J, with 7 bases between. Germline assignment: CDR1 LGHDT and CDR2 YNNKEL (reference sequence). As DNA, the CDR3 is TGTGCCAGCAGCCAAGATCTTGCGAATTCACCCCTCCACTTT. It is translated as CASSQDLANSPLHF.

This rearrangement joins TRBV12-3 or TRBV12-4 to TRBJ2-5, with 13 positions matching TRBD2. Germline trimming cut 6 bases from V and 7 bases from J; bases unmatched to any gene: 11. The CDR3 runs to 16 residues. DNA of the CDR3: TGTGCCAGCAGCGTGACTAGCGGGGGGTTCGGGGGGACCCAGTACTTC. It codes for CASSVTSGGFGGTQYF.

Only a few counts were recorded for this clonotype. This chain connects TRBV20-1 to TRBJ2-1; 12 bases agree with TRBD1. Unmatched junction bases numbered 5, after V lost 0 bases and J lost 8 bases. In germline, CDR1 is DFQATT, CDR2 SNEGSKA (reference sequence). The CDR3 has 15 residues. CDR3 residues: CSARDMGTGGDEQFF. The DNA for the CDR3 is TGCAGTGCTAGAGACATGGGGACAGGGGGCGATGAGCAGTTCTTC.

This clonotype occurred a few times. The genes are TRBV7-9 and TRBJ2-5, with unresolved D. The CDR3 contains 14 residues. Trimming removed 3 bases from V and 0 bases from J, with 8 bases in between. Germline V gene lookup returns CDR1 SEHNR and CDR2 FQNEAQ (reference sequence). Here the CDR3 DNA reads TGTGCCAGCAGCTTGAAGAAAAACCAAGAGACCCAGTACTTC. Encoded protein: CASSLKKNQETQYF.

The chain carries TRBV6-5 and TRBJ2-7; 9 nucleotides agree with TRBD1. The germline V gene encodes CDR1 MNHEY and CDR2 SVGAGI. Unmatched junction bases numbered 15, after V lost 1 base and J lost 5 bases. CDR3 length: 18 residues. The CDR3 protein is CASSYFPPGQGGGDEQYF. CDR3 nucleotide sequence: TGTGCCAGCAGTTACTTCCCCCCGGGACAGGGTGGAGGTGACGAGCAGTACTTC.

V gene TRBV6-1 combines with J gene TRBJ1-2, with D unclear. CDR3 size: 12 residues. CDR1 is MNHNS and CDR2 is SASEGT in the germline V gene. V was cut by 2 bases and J by 4 bases, with 5 bases left in between. CDR3 sequence: CASSESGYGYTF. CDR3 nucleotides: TGTGCCAGCAGTGAATCCGGCTATGGCTACACCTTC.

The chain combines TRBV6-2 or TRBV6-3 with TRBJ2-1; possible D gene TRBD2, 6 bases. CDR1 is MNHEY, CDR2 SVGEGT, per germline. The ends were cut back, 2 bases at V and 10 bases at J, with 12 bases in the middle. The CDR3 extends over 13 amino acids. The CDR3 sequence: CASSYLAGYEQFF. The CDR3 bases are TGTGCCAGCAGTTACCTCGCGGGATACGAGCAGTTCTTC.